Sequencing of this T cell receptor beta chain was carried out in a study of control samples from healthy donors and cancer patients. CDR3 length: 14 amino acids. Germline V gene data show CDR1 as SGHNT and CDR2 as YYREEE (reference sequence). The V end was cut by 4 bases, the J end by 0 bases, with 7 bases between. Assay: immunoSEQ multiplex PCR; the TCRdb copy retains only in-frame clones and omits some. The sample shows over 150,000 clones, more than 85% of them seen only once. Sequencing used blood. This receptor was obtained from a woman aged 40 to 50 in good health. J is TRBJ2-2 and V is TRBV5-4, with no clear D. Written as DNA, the CDR3 is TGTGCCAGCAGCAAACCTCCGAACACCGGGGAGCTGTTTTTT. Translated: CASSKPPNTGELFF. The whole variable domain, remainder taken from reference TRBV5-4 and TRBJ2-2, is ETGVTQSPTHLIKTRGQQVTLRCSSQSGHNTVSWYQQALGQGPQFIFQYYREEENGRGNFPPRFSGLQFPNYSSELNVNALELDDSALYLCASSKPPNTGELFFGEGSRLTVL.